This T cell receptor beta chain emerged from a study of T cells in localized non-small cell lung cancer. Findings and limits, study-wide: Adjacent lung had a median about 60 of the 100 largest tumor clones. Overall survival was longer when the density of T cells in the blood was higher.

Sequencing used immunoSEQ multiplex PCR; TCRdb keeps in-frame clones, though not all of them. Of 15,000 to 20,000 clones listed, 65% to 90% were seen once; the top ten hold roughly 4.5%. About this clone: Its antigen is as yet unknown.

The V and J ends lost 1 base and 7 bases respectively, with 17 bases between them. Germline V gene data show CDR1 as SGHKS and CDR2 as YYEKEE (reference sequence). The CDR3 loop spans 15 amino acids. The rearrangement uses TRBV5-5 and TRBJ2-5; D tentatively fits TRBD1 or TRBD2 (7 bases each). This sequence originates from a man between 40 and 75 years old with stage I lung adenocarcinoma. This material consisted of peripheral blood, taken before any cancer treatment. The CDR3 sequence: CASSLLRQGGGTQYF. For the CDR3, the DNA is TGTGCCAGCAGCTTGCTACGACAGGGCGGGGGGACCCAGTACTTC.